The next 21 T cell receptor beta chains were all read from a single sample in a study of blood T cell repertoires in COVID-19. The assay was immunoSEQ multiplex PCR, and TCRdb's table has in-frame clones only and misses some. Among under 250,000 clones listed, approximately 90% were seen once. The sequencing sample was made of peripheral blood. The origin of the receptors is a man aged 50-59 years with COVID-19, enrolled during active disease.

The J gene is TRBJ2-7, the V gene TRBV7-6; 15 nucleotides agree with TRBD2. The CDR3 is 18 amino acids. Germline V gives CDR1 SGHVS, CDR2 FNYEAQ. The trim removed 5 bases at V and 0 bases at J, leaving 8 bases unmatched. The CDR3 here is CASSLGLAGGSTSYEQYF. In DNA, the CDR3 is TGTGCCAGCAGCCTTGGACTAGCGGGAGGGAGCACCTCCTACGAGCAGTACTTC.

The chain carries TRBV6-6 and TRBJ2-5, with a possible D match to TRBD2 (6 bases). CDR3 length equals 13 residues. Germline V gene sequence: CDR1 MNHNY, CDR2 SVGAGI (reference sequence). Trimming removed 5 bases from V and 3 bases from J, with 10 bases in between. CDR3 nucleotides: TGTGCCAGCAGTCGTGGAGGGGAAGAGACCCAGTACTTC. This translates into CASSRGGEETQYF.

The rearrangement links TRBV28 to TRBJ1-2; the D gene is possibly TRBD1 (6 bases). CDR1 is MDHEN and CDR2 is SYDVKM in the germline V gene. V was clipped by 5 bases and J by 4 bases, with 14 bases between them. The CDR3 length is 14 residues. The CDR3 loop reads CASSVSRDTYGYTF. DNA for the CDR3: TGTGCCAGCAGTGTATCCCGGGACACCTATGGCTACACCTTC.

The chain joins TRBV24-1 to TRBJ2-5, with 7 nucleotides matching TRBD1. Germline values: CDR1 KGHDR, CDR2 SFDVKD. V dropped 5 bases and J dropped 3; count of bases not matched to a gene: 8. This CDR3 has 15 residues. DNA for the CDR3: TGTGCCACCAGTGTTCGGACAGGACTCAAAGAGACCCAGTACTTC. Residues: CATSVRTGLKETQYF.

The chain carries TRBV7-3 and TRBJ2-1; the match to TRBD2 covers 11 bases. Trimming removed 5 bases from V and 3 bases from J; junction bases left unmatched: 3. Germline V gives CDR1 SGHTA, CDR2 FQGTGA. CDR3 length: 15 amino acids. The CDR3 region has the DNA TGTGCCAGCAGCAAGACTAGCGGGAACTACAATGAGCAGTTCTTC. Amino acids: CASSKTSGNYNEQFF.

This clone has a handful of counts. The chain combines TRBV7-2 with TRBJ1-1, with 8 bases that match TRBD1. CDR3 length: 14 residues. The V segment lost 5 bases and the J segment 5 bases; nucleotides outside the gene matches: 7. Germline assignment: CDR1 SGHTA and CDR2 FQGNSA. The chain's CDR3 is CASSQQGVGTEAFF. The DNA of the CDR3 is TGTGCCAGCAGCCAACAGGGGGTTGGGACTGAAGCTTTCTTT.

The V gene is TRBV5-5, the J gene TRBJ2-2, with D possibly matching TRBD1 (6 bases). This CDR3 region has 16 residues. The germline CDR1 and CDR2 sequences are SGHKS and YYEKEE (reference sequence). V lost 2 bases and J 1 base, leaving 12 bases between the germline ends. CDR3 amino acids: CASSFADRRNTGELFF. CDR3 DNA: TGTGCCAGCAGCTTCGCCGACAGGAGGAACACCGGGGAGCTGTTTTTT.

The chain couples TRBV6-5 to TRBJ2-2; D possibly corresponds to TRBD1 (6 bases). The V and J ends lost 6 bases and 4 bases respectively, with 15 bases between them. Looked up from germline, CDR1 is MNHEY and CDR2 is SVGAGI. This CDR3 spans 15 amino acids. CDR3 in DNA: TGTGCCAGCAGGGCACTGACAGGATCCACCGGGGAGCTGTTTTTT. This gives the protein CASRALTGSTGELFF.

The CDR3 region has the DNA TGTGCCAGCTCACCACTTTCGCAGGCTGAAGCTTTCTTT. Residues: CASSPLSQAEAFF. The chain employs TRBV18 and TRBJ1-1; D gene uncertain. Germline V lookup: CDR1 KGHSH, CDR2 LQKENI. Trimming pared 1 base from V and 6 bases from J, leaving 9 bases between. CDR3 length: 13 amino acids.

This chain uses TRBV24-1 with TRBJ2-7, with D hard to call. The CDR3 is made up of 15 amino acids. V dropped 0 bases and J dropped 2 bases, with 10 bases sitting between them. The V gene's germline CDR1 is KGHDR and CDR2 SFDVKD. Here the CDR3 reads CATSDLSQQAYEQYF. In DNA, the CDR3 is TGTGCCACCAGTGATTTGTCACAGCAAGCCTACGAGCAGTACTTC.

This clone was seen more than once but under ten times. The chain links TRBV6-6 to TRBJ1-2; D uncertain. From germline, CDR1 is MNHNY and CDR2 SVGAGI (reference sequence). The CDR3 has 13 residues. Trimming left V 6 bases short and J 8 bases short, with 16 bases between. CDR3 DNA sequence: TGTGCCAGCAGCCTTGACGGGAGAATAGGCTACACCTTC. Amino acid sequence: CASSLDGRIGYTF.

CDR3 region: CASGSNWGDNYGYTF. As DNA, the CDR3 is TGTGCCAGCGGATCTAACTGGGGGGATAACTATGGCTACACCTTC. V usage is TRBV9 and J usage is TRBJ1-2; D is perhaps TRBD1 (5 bases). Germline assignment: CDR1 SGDLS and CDR2 YYNGEE. The CDR3 runs to 15 residues. Deletions cut 7 bases from V and 1 base from J, with 17 bases between.

The chain combines TRBV7-2 with TRBJ1-1, with TRBD1 matching 9 bases. Looked up from germline, CDR1 is SGHTA and CDR2 is FQGNSA. CDR3 size: 15 residues. Trimming at V came to 5 bases and at J to 6 bases, leaving 10 bases not matched to a gene. CDR3 amino acids: CASSPWTGVGAEAFF. The CDR3 DNA reads TGTGCCAGCAGCCCATGGACAGGGGTTGGCGCTGAAGCTTTCTTT.

This sequence joins TRBV29-1 and TRBJ1-2; a weak D match, TRBD1 (5 bases). The CDR3 runs to 13 residues. Trimming pared 5 bases from V and 2 bases from J, leaving 12 bases between. Germline-derived CDR1 and CDR2 are SQVTM and ANQGSEA. CDR3 protein: CSVLRQTNYGYTF. The CDR3 nucleotides are TGCAGCGTTCTGAGACAGACCAACTATGGCTACACCTTC.

V gene TRBV5-4 combines with J gene TRBJ2-2; 10 bases agree with TRBD2. Germline values: CDR1 SGHNT, CDR2 YYREEE (reference sequence). This CDR3 is 16 amino acids long. Trimming removed 4 bases from V and 7 bases from J; junction bases left unmatched: 10. Written as DNA, the CDR3 is TGTGCCAGCAGCGCCGGGAGCGGGGGGGCTGGCGGGGAGCTGTTTTTT. It encodes CASSAGSGGAGGELFF.

V is TRBV6-5 and J is TRBJ2-2; D gene unclear. The CDR3 covers 13 residues. V shed 5 bases and J shed 7 bases, with 11 bases lying between them. Per germline, CDR1 MNHEY and CDR2 SVGAGI. CDR3 protein: CASSPPPGGELFF. The CDR3 DNA follows: TGTGCCAGCAGTCCCCCCCCGGGCGGGGAGCTGTTTTTT.

The chain combines TRBV28 with TRBJ2-7; possibly TRBD2 for D (7 bases). V was trimmed by 5 bases and J by 4 bases, leaving 12 bases between them. Germline assignment: CDR1 MDHEN and CDR2 SYDVKM. There are 13 residues in the CDR3. The CDR3 coding sequence is TGTGCCAGCAGTGAGGGGGGGCGGTACGAGCAGTACTTC. Protein: CASSEGGRYEQYF.

This chain uses TRBV5-5 with TRBJ2-5, with 7 bases matching TRBD2. The CDR3 runs to 14 residues. J gave up 0 bases and V 4 bases, and 3 bases lay outside the gene matches. CDR1 is SGHKS, CDR2 YYEKEE, per germline (reference sequence). The CDR3 coding sequence is TGTGCCAGCAGCGCGGGAGCGTACCAAGAGACCCAGTACTTC. Protein product: CASSAGAYQETQYF.

The rearrangement links TRBV14 to TRBJ1-1, with 7 bases matching TRBD1. Germline V gene sequence: CDR1 SGHDN, CDR2 FVKESK. The ends lost 1 base at V and 4 bases at J; junction bases unmatched: 3. The CDR3 sequence is 14 residues long. In nucleotides, the CDR3 is TGTGCCAGCAGCCAAGTGACAGGGCGCACTGAAGCTTTCTTT. It codes for CASSQVTGRTEAFF.

The rearrangement uses TRBV29-1 and TRBJ1-4; D call uncertain. Germline loops: CDR1 SQVTM, CDR2 ANQGSEA. The CDR3 consists of 13 residues. V was shortened by 0 bases and J by 5 bases, with 7 bases between the two germline ends. CDR3 sequence: CSVEEGENEKLFF. The CDR3 DNA is TGCAGCGTTGAAGAGGGCGAGAATGAAAAACTGTTTTTT.

This clone was seen a handful of times. This sequence joins TRBV19 and TRBJ1-5; D call uncertain. This CDR3 region has 13 residues. V was trimmed by 9 bases and J by 5 bases, leaving 14 bases between them. The V gene's germline CDR1 is LNHDA and CDR2 SQIVND (reference sequence). The CDR3 coding sequence is TGTGCCAGCGGGGAGGGTAAGGATCAGCCCCAGCATTTT. Translation gives CASGEGKDQPQHF.